Each of the 19 T cell receptor beta chains below was sequenced from the same sample in a study of blood T cell repertoires in COVID-19. Sequencing used immunoSEQ multiplex PCR; TCRdb keeps in-frame clones, though not all of them. Of some 76,000 clones in the sample, over 75% were seen once. Sequencing was performed on peripheral blood. Source of these receptors: a woman under 30 with acute or convalescent COVID-19.

This chain uses TRBV2 with TRBJ1-2; D possibly corresponds to TRBD1 (5 bases). The CDR3 is 13 residues long. Germline loops: CDR1 SNHLY, CDR2 FYNNEI. V was cut by 2 bases and J by 5 bases, with 9 bases left in between. In DNA, the CDR3 is TGTGCCAGCAGTGAACGGGGGGTTTATGGCTACACCTTC. It yields the protein CASSERGVYGYTF. Variable domain in full (rest from reference TRBV2 and TRBJ1-2): EPEVTQTPSHQVTQMGQEVILRCVPISNHLYFYWYRQILGQKVEFLVSFYNNEISEKSEIFDDQFSVERPDGSNFTLKIRSTKLEDSAMYFCASSERGVYGYTFGSGTRLTVV.

The J gene is TRBJ1-5, the V gene TRBV19; possible D gene TRBD1, 6 bases. The germline gives CDR1 LNHDA, CDR2 SQIVND (reference sequence). Trimming pared 6 bases from V and 3 bases from J, leaving 12 bases between. The CDR3 length is 14 residues. The DNA of the CDR3 is TGTGCCAGTAGATTGACAGGTGTCAATCAGCCCCAGCATTTT. Protein product: CASRLTGVNQPQHF.

This clone was detected once. This sequence joins TRBV24-1 and TRBJ2-3; the D gene is possibly TRBD1 (5 bases). V shed 3 bases and J shed 6 bases, with 12 bases lying between them. CDR3 size: 14 residues. Germline V CDR1 and CDR2: KGHDR, SFDVKD. The CDR3 loop reads CATSDPARADTQYF. CDR3 DNA sequence: TGTGCCACCAGTGATCCCGCCAGGGCTGATACGCAGTATTTT.

The genes are TRBV27 and TRBJ1-5; 10 nucleotides agree with TRBD1. V lost 5 bases and J lost 2; bases outside the gene matches: 15. Germline assignment: CDR1 MNHEY and CDR2 SMNVEV (reference sequence). The CDR3 extends over 19 amino acids. Here the CDR3 DNA reads TGTGCCAGCAGTCCCCACCTTGGACAGGGGGAAGTAGGCAATCAGCCCCAGCATTTT. This encodes CASSPHLGQGEVGNQPQHF.

The J gene is TRBJ1-2, the V gene TRBV2; 7 bases match TRBD1. With 6 bases clipped from V and 1 base from J, the junction kept 2 bases outside the gene matches. This CDR3 contains 13 residues. In germline, CDR1 is SNHLY, CDR2 FYNNEI. The CDR3 DNA reads TGTGCCAGCAGCGACAGGGTTAACTATGGCTACACCTTC. Translation: CASSDRVNYGYTF.

This chain uses TRBV6-2 or TRBV6-3 with TRBJ2-2, with TRBD2 matching 13 bases. CDR1 and CDR2 from the germline V gene are MNHEY and SVGEGT. The CDR3 runs to 19 residues. With 0 bases clipped from V and 1 base from J, the junction kept 5 bases outside the gene matches. CDR3 loop: CASSYSGLAGRKNTGELFF. Written as DNA, the CDR3 is TGTGCCAGCAGTTACTCGGGACTAGCGGGGCGGAAGAACACCGGGGAGCTGTTTTTT.

The chain uses TRBV6-5 and TRBJ2-7; maybe TRBD1 (6 bases). CDR3 size: 13 residues. The V gene lost 6 bases and the J gene lost 2 bases, with 11 bases spanning the gap. CDR1 is MNHEY, CDR2 SVGAGI, per germline. For the CDR3, the DNA is TGTGCCAGCAGCTACAACAGGGCCTACGAGCAGTACTTC. The encoded protein is CASSYNRAYEQYF.

V gene TRBV7-2 combines with J gene TRBJ1-2, with 7 positions matching TRBD1. This CDR3 comprises 15 residues. V lost 5 bases, J lost 8 bases, and 14 bases stayed unmatched. Germline CDR1 is SGHTA and CDR2 is FQGNSA. CDR3 sequence: CASSPQITGAGGYTF. In DNA form, the CDR3 reads TGTGCCAGCAGCCCCCAAATTACAGGGGCAGGAGGCTACACCTTC.

The rearrangement joins TRBV30 to TRBJ1-6; 7 nucleotides agree with TRBD1. CDR3 length: 16 residues. V dropped 2 bases and J dropped 9; count of bases not matched to a gene: 13. CDR1 and CDR2 (germline): GTSNPN, SVGIG (reference sequence). CDR3 protein: CAWSFSPRGQGSPLHF. The CDR3 bases are TGTGCCTGGAGTTTCTCCCCAAGGGGGCAAGGTTCACCCCTCCACTTT.

The gene calls are TRBV5-1 and TRBJ2-3, with TRBD2 identical over 10 bases. The germline CDR1 and CDR2 sequences are SGHRS and YFSETQ. The CDR3 is made up of 16 amino acids. V was clipped by 0 bases and J by 1 base; unmatched bases: 2. CDR3 bases: TGCGCCAGCAGCTTGGTCCTAGCGGGAGGCACAGATACGCAGTATTTT. Translating gives CASSLVLAGGTDTQYF.

This clone was counted a few times. The CDR3 sequence is CASSPGRILAGITYEQYF. In nucleotides, the CDR3 is TGTGCCAGCAGCCCGGGACGGATACTAGCGGGGATCACCTACGAGCAGTACTTC. The chain couples TRBV11-2 to TRBJ2-7, with 10 bases identical to TRBD2. The junction had 15 bases not matched to a gene; V was cut back by 5 bases and J by 2 bases. The CDR3 has 18 amino acids. Germline lookup yields CDR1 SGHAT and CDR2 FQNNGV.

This clone was seen a single time. The chain employs TRBV19 and TRBJ1-1; 8 bases map to TRBD1. Germline-derived CDR1 and CDR2 are LNHDA and SQIVND (reference sequence). V was clipped by 6 bases and J by 1 base; unmatched bases: 4. The CDR3 has 14 amino acids. The CDR3 reads CASRDRGWNTEAFF. CDR3 nucleotide sequence: TGTGCCAGTAGAGACAGGGGCTGGAACACTGAAGCTTTCTTT.

This clone was observed a single time. CDR3 sequence (DNA): TGTGCCAGCAGCCGAGGACAGGCCAGCTCCTATAATTCACCCCTCCACTTT. This sequence encodes CASSRGQASSYNSPLHF. V is TRBV28 and J is TRBJ1-6; 7 bases agree with TRBD1. Trimming at V came to 6 bases and at J to 0 bases, leaving 8 bases not matched to a gene. CDR1 and CDR2 (germline): MDHEN, SYDVKM. The length of the CDR3 is 17 residues.

J is TRBJ2-7 and V is TRBV11-2, with 8 nucleotides matching TRBD2. Germline lookup yields CDR1 SGHAT and CDR2 FQNNGV. V shed 1 base and J 5 bases; nucleotides not matched to a gene: 7. The CDR3 sequence is 15 residues long. This CDR3 is CASSLGQGLVHEQYF. DNA for the CDR3: TGTGCCAGCAGCTTAGGTCAGGGACTAGTCCACGAGCAGTACTTC. Drawing the rest from reference TRBV11-2 and TRBJ2-7, the complete variable domain is EAGVAQSPRYKIIEKRQSVAFWCNPISGHATLYWYQQILGQGPKLLIQFQNNGVVDDSQLPKDRFSAERLKGVDSTLKIQPAKLEDSAVYLCASSLGQGLVHEQYFGPGTRLTVT.

The chain links TRBV4-1 to TRBJ1-4; 9 bases are shared with TRBD1. Germline CDR1 and CDR2: MGHRA and YSYEKL. The CDR3 is 17 amino acids. V shed 4 bases and J 0 bases; nucleotides not matched to a gene: 6. This CDR3 is CASSPGQGPPTNEKLFF. CDR3 in DNA: TGCGCCAGCAGCCCTGGACAGGGGCCACCAACTAATGAAAAACTGTTTTTT.

The CDR3 nucleotides are TGTGCCAGCAGTCAATCCCCGTTTTTAGGGACAGGGGGCGCCAACGTCCTGACTTTC. This codes for CASSQSPFLGTGGANVLTF. The rearrangement uses TRBV28 and TRBJ2-6; 12 bases are a match to TRBD1. Trimming at V came to 5 bases and at J to 7 bases, leaving 15 bases not matched to a gene. Looked up from germline, CDR1 is MDHEN and CDR2 is SYDVKM. The CDR3 has 19 amino acids.

The chain couples TRBV11-3 to TRBJ2-1; D is perhaps TRBD2 (6 bases). The ends were cut back, 1 base at V and 7 bases at J, with 8 bases in the middle. The CDR3 contains 13 residues. Germline-derived CDR1 and CDR2 are SGHNT and YENEEA. The CDR3 DNA is TGTGCCAGCAGCTTAGGGGGGGTGAATGAGCAGTTCTTC. Translation gives CASSLGGVNEQFF.

CDR3 nucleotide sequence: TGTGCCGGGAAGGGGGGGAAGACCACAGATACGCAGTATTTT. It yields the protein CAGKGGKTTDTQYF. The J gene is TRBJ2-3, the V gene TRBV2, with D perhaps TRBD2 (7 bases). The germline V gene encodes CDR1 SNHLY and CDR2 FYNNEI. V lost 11 bases to trimming and J lost 2 bases, with 17 bases between them. This CDR3 region has 14 residues.

The chain couples TRBV5-1 to TRBJ1-3; D may be TRBD1 (6 bases). The V gene's germline CDR1 is SGHRS and CDR2 YFSETQ. The CDR3 runs to 16 residues. V lost 4 bases to trimming and J lost 0 bases, with 14 bases between them. The CDR3, as DNA: TGCGCCAGCAGCATAGGACAGCCACGCTCTGGAAACACCATATATTTT. This encodes CASSIGQPRSGNTIYF.